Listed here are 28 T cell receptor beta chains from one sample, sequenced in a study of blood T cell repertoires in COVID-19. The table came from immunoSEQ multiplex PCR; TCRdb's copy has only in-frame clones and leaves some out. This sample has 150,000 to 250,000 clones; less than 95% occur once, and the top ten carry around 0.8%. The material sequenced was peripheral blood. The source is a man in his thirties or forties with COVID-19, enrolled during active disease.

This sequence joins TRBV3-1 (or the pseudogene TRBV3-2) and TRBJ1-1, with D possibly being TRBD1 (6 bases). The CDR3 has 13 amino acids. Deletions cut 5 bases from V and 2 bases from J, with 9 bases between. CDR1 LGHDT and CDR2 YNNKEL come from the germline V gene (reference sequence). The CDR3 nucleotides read TGTGCCAGCAGCGTGGACAGTAACACTGAAGCTTTCTTT. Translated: CASSVDSNTEAFF.

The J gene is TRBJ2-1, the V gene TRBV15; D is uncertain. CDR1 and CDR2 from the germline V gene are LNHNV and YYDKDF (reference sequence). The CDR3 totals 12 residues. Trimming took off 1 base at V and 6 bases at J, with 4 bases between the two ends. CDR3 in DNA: TGTGCCACCAGCAGAGTATTCAATGAGCAGTTCTTC. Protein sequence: CATSRVFNEQFF.

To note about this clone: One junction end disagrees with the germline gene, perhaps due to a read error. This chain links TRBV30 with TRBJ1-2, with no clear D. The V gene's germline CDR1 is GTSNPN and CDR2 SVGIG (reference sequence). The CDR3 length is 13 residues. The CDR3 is CAWSSYGKSERHF. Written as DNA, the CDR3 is TGTGCCTGGAGTTCCTACGGGAAGTCGGAACGGCACTTC.

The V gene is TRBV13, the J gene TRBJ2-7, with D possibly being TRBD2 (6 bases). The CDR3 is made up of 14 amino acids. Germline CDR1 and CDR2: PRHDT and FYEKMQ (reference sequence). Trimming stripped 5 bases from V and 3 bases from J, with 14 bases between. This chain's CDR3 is CASSQKGRGYEQYF. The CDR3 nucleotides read TGTGCCAGCAGCCAGAAAGGGCGGGGCTACGAGCAGTACTTC.

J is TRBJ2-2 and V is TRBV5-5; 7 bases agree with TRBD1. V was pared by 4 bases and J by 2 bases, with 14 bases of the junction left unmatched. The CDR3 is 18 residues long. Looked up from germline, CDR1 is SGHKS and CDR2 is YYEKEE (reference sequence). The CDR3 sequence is CASSRVVNTGVNTGELFF. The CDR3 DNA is TGTGCCAGCAGCAGAGTGGTAAACACAGGGGTAAACACCGGGGAGCTGTTTTTT. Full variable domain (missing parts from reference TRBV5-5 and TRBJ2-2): DAGVTQSPTHLIKTRGQQVTLRCSPISGHKSVSWYQQVLGQGPQFIFQYYEKEERGRGNFPDRFSARQFPNYSSELNVNALLLGDSALYLCASSRVVNTGVNTGELFFGEGSRLTVL.

CDR3 sequence reads: CASSQIAHRESSYNEQFF. In DNA, the CDR3 is TGCGCCAGCAGTCAAATAGCACACAGGGAAAGCTCCTACAATGAGCAGTTCTTC. The gene calls are TRBV23-1 and TRBJ2-1; perhaps TRBD1 as D (6 bases). TRBV23-1 is an open reading frame, and its role is uncertain. V was shortened by 2 bases and J by 0 bases, with 17 bases between the two germline ends. The CDR3 is 18 residues long.

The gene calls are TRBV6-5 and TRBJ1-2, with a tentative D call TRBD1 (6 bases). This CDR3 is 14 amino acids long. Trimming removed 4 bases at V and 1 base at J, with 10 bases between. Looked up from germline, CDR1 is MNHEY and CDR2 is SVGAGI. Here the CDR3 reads CASSSDRINYGYTF. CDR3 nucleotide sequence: TGTGCCAGCAGTTCTGACAGGATTAACTATGGCTACACCTTC.

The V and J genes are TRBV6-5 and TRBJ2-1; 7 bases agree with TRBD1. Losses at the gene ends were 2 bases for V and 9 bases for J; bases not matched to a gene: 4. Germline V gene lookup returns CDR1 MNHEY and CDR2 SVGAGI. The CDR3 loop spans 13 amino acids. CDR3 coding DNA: TGTGCCAGCAGTTACCGACAGGGTAGTGAGCAGTTCTTC. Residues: CASSYRQGSEQFF.

The CDR3: CASSSYRDRHGYTF. CDR3 nucleotide sequence: TGTGCCAGCAGCTCCTACCGGGACAGGCATGGCTACACCTTC. The rearrangement joins TRBV11-2 to TRBJ1-2, with TRBD1 identical over 8 bases. With V trimmed by 4 bases and J by 6 bases, 7 bases remained unmatched. Germline CDR1 reads SGHAT; CDR2 reads FQNNGV. The CDR3 contains 14 residues. Full variable domain (remainder filled in from reference TRBV11-2 and TRBJ1-2): EAGVAQSPRYKIIEKRQSVAFWCNPISGHATLYWYQQILGQGPKLLIQFQNNGVVDDSQLPKDRFSAERLKGVDSTLKIQPAKLEDSAVYLCASSSYRDRHGYTFGSGTRLTVV.

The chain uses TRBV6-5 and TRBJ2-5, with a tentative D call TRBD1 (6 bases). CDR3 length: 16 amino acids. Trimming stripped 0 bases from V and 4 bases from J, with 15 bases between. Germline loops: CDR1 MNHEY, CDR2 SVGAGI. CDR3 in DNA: TGTGCCAGCAGTTACTCGAAATCCCACAGGGTAGAGACCCAGTACTTC. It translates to CASSYSKSHRVETQYF.

The CDR3 loop reads CASSPRLAGGKEQYF. CDR3 coding DNA: TGTGCCAGCAGTCCCCGACTAGCGGGGGGGAAAGAGCAGTACTTC. The chain combines TRBV27 with TRBJ2-7, with 14 bases that match TRBD2. V dropped 5 bases and J dropped 7; count of bases not matched to a gene: 7. The V gene's germline CDR1 is MNHEY and CDR2 SMNVEV (reference sequence). This CDR3 is built from 15 residues.

Written as DNA, the CDR3 is TGTGCCAGCACCACAGGGGGCAGGGATGAAAAACTGTTTTTT. It yields the protein CASTTGGRDEKLFF. The chain uses TRBV6-5 and TRBJ1-4, with 9 bases that match TRBD1. The germline V gene has CDR1 MNHEY and CDR2 SVGAGI. Trimming removed 7 bases from V and 6 bases from J; junction bases left unmatched: 6. There are 14 residues in the CDR3.

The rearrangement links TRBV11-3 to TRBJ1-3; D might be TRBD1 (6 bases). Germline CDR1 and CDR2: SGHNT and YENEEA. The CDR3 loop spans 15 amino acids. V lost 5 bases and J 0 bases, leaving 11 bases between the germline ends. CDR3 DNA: TGTGCCAGCAGCCCCGGACAGTACTCTGGAAACACCATATATTTT. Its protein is CASSPGQYSGNTIYF. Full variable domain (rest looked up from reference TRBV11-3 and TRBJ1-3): EAGVVQSPRYKIIEKKQPVAFWCNPISGHNTLYWYLQNLGQGPELLIRYENEEAVDDSQLPKDRFSAERLKGVDSTLKIQPAELGDSAVYLCASSPGQYSGNTIYFGEGSWLTVV.

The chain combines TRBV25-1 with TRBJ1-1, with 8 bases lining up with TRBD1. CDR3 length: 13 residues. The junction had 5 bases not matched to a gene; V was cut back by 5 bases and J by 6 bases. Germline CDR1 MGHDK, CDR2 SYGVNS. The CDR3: CASSRTGRAEAFF. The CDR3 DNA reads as TGTGCCAGCAGTAGGACAGGGAGGGCTGAAGCTTTCTTT.

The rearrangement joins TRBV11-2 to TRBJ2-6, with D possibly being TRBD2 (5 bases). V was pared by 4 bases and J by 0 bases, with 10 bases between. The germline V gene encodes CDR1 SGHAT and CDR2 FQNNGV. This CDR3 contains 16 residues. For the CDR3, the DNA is TGTGCCAGCAGCTATTCGGAGGTCTCTGGGGCCAACGTCCTGACTTTC. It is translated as CASSYSEVSGANVLTF.

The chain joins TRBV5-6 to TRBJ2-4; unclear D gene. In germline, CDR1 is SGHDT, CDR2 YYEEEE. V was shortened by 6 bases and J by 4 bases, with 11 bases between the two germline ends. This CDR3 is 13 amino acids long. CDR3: CASNPQYKNIQYF. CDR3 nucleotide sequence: TGTGCCAGCAACCCACAGTATAAAAACATTCAGTACTTC.

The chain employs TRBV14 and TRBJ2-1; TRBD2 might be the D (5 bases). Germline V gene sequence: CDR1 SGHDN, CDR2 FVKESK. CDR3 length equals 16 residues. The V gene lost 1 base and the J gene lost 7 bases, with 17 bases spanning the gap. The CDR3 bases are TGTGCCAGCAGCCAAGCCTCCCTGGGCGGGCGTAATGAGCAGTTCTTC. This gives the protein CASSQASLGGRNEQFF.

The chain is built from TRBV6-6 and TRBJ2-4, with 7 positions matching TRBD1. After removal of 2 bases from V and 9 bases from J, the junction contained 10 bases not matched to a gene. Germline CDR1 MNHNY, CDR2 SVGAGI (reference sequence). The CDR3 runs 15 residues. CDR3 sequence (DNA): TGTGCCAGCAGTTACGAGCCCAGGGGGAGTAGCATTCAGTACTTC. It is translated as CASSYEPRGSSIQYF.

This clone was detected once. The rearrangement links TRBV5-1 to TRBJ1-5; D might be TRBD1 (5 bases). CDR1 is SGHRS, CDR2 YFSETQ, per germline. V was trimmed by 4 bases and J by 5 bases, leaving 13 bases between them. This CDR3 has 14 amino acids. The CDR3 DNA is TGCGCCAGCAGCCCCCGGGGCGGGGATCAGCCCCAGCATTTT. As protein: CASSPRGGDQPQHF.

CDR3 amino acids: CASSAGQGYTEAFF. Written as DNA, the CDR3 is TGCGCCAGCAGCGCGGGACAGGGGTACACTGAAGCTTTCTTT. The chain couples TRBV4-1 to TRBJ1-1; 10 bases fit TRBD1. The germline gives CDR1 MGHRA, CDR2 YSYEKL. The CDR3 consists of 14 residues. Trimming removed 5 bases from V and 3 bases from J; junction bases left unmatched: 3.

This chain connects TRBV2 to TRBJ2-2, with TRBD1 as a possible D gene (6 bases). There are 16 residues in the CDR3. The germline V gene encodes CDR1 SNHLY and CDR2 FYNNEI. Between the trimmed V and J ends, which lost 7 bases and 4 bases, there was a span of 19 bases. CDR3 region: CASTKTGLRATGELFF. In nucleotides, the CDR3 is TGTGCCAGCACCAAAACAGGGTTAAGGGCCACCGGGGAGCTGTTTTTT.

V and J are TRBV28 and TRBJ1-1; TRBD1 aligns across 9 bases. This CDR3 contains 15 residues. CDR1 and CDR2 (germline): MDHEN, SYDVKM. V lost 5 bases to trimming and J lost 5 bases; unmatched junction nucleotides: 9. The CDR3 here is CASSENRGRGTEAFF. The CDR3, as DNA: TGTGCCAGCAGTGAAAACAGGGGGCGCGGGACTGAAGCTTTCTTT.

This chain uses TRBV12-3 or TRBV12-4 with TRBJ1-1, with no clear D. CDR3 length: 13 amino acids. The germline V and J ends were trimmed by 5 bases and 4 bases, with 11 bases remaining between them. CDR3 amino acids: CASSRGSVTEAFF. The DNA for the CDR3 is TGTGCCAGCAGTCGAGGGTCGGTCACTGAAGCTTTCTTT.

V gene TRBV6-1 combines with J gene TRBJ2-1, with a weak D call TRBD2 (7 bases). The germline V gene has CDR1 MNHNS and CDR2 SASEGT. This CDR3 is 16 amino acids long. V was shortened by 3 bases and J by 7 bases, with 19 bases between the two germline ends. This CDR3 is CASSEPAGALRNEQFF. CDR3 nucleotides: TGTGCCAGCAGTGAGCCCGCGGGGGCCCTTCGGAATGAGCAGTTCTTC.

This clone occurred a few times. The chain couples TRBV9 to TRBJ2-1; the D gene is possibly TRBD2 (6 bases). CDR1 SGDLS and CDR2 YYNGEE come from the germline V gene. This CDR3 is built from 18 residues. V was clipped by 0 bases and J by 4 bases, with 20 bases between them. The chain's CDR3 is CASSVVGGGTSRYNEQFF. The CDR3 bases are TGTGCCAGCAGCGTAGTGGGAGGCGGAACTAGCAGATACAATGAGCAGTTCTTC.

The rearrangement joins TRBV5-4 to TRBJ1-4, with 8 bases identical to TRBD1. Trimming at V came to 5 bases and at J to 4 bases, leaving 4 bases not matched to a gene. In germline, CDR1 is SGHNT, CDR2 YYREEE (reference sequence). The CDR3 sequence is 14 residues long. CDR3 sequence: CASSKDRVNEKLFF. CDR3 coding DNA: TGTGCCAGCAGTAAGGACAGGGTTAATGAAAAACTGTTTTTT.

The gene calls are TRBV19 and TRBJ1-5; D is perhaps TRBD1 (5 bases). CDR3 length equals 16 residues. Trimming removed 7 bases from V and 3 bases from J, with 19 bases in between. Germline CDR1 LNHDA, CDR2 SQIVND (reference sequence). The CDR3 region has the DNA TGTGCCAGTACCCCCGCGGGGCCTGAAAACAATCAGCCCCAGCATTTT. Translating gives CASTPAGPENNQPQHF.

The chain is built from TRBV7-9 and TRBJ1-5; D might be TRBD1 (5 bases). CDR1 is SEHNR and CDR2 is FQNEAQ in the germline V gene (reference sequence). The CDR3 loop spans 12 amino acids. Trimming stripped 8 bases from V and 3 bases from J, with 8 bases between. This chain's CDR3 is CASATDNQPQHF. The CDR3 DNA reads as TGTGCCAGCGCGACAGACAATCAGCCCCAGCATTTT. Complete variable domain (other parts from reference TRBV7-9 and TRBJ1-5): DTGVSQNPRHKITKRGQNVTFRCDPISEHNRLYWYRQTLGQGPEFLTYFQNEAQLEKSRLLSDRFSAERPKGSFSTLEIQRTEQGDSAMYLCASATDNQPQHFGDGTRLSIL.